The TCR beta chain described here comes from a study of tumor-infiltrating lymphocytes in primary liver carcinoma. Study as a whole: Resecting the tumor surgically was how the patients' primary liver carcinoma was treated. Stage T1-T3 N0M0 and a size of roughly 4.2 to 10 cm characterized the tumors.

Study results and caveats: In tumor-adjacent and tumor-blood pairs, overlap was lower than in tumor region pairs.

The study extracted blood RNA from unsorted whole blood and also extracted germline DNA. A primer in the constant region served to generate TCR beta cDNA from approximately 500 ng of total RNA. Libraries covering TCR beta were generated through three nested multiplex PCR rounds (using a slightly modified ARM-PCR). Amplification in the first two PCR rounds was performed using TRBV1-TRBV30 forward primers and a C-beta reverse primer for roughly 9 cycles each. One entry per CDR3 protein, called by TCRdb with MiXCR from the multiplex PCR reads. The table records 320,000 or so distinct CDR3 sequences, 55% to 65% of them present only once. CDR3 length: 14 residues. In the case of this clonotype: The target antigen is unknown. A junction end diverges from the germline sequence, so it may reflect a read error.

The TCR comes from a middle-aged man with primary liver carcinoma and hepatitis B virus infection. Specimen: peripheral blood. This chain uses TRBV12-3 or TRBV12-4 with TRBJ1-1; D is undetermined. Written as DNA, the CDR3 is TGTGGCAGCAGTTTAATGGCAGCAAACACTGAAGCTTTCTTT. Its translation is CGSSLMAANTEAFF.